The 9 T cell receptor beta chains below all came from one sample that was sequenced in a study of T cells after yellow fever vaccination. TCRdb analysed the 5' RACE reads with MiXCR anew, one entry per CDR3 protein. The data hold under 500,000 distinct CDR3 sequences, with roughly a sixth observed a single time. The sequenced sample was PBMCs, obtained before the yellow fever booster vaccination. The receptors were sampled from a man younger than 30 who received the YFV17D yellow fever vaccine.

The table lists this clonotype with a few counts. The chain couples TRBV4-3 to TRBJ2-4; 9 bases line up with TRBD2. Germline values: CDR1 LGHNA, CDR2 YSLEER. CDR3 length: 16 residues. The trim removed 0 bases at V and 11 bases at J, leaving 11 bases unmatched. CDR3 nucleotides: TGCGCCAGCAGCCAAGATGTGGCGCGGGGGGGAACTTTTCAGTACTTC. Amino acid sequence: CASSQDVARGGTFQYF.

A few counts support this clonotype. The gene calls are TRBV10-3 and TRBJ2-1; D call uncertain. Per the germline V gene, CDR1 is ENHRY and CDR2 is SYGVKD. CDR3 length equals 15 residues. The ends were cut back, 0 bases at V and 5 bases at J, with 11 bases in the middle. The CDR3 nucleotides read TGTGCCATCAGTGAGTCGAGGAGCAACCACAATGAGCAGTTCTTC. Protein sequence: CAISESRSNHNEQFF.

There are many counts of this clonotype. The CDR3 region has the DNA TGTGCCAGCAGCCAAGGTGCTTCGACTTACAATGAGCAGTTCTTC. It is translated as CASSQGASTYNEQFF. The chain links TRBV4-2 to TRBJ2-1, with no clear D. The V and J ends lost 1 base and 4 bases respectively, with 11 bases between them. Germline V gene data show CDR1 as LGHNA and CDR2 as YNFKEQ. The CDR3 is 15 amino acids.

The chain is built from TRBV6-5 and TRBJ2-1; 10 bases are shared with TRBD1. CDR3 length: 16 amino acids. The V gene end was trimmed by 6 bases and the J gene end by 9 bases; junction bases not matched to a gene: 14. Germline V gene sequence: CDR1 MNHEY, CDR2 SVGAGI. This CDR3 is CASSPWRDRGEGEQFF. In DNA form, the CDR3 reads TGTGCCAGCAGCCCCTGGCGGGACAGGGGAGAGGGTGAGCAGTTCTTC.

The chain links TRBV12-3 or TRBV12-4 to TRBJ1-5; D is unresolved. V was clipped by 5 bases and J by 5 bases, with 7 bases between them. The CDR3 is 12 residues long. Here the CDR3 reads CASSPVDQPQHF. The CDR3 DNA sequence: TGTGCCAGCAGTCCCGTTGATCAGCCCCAGCATTTT.

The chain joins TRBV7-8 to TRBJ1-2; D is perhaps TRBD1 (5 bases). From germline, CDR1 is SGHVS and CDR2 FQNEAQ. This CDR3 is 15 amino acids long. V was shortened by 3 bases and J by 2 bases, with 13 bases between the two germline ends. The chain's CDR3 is CASSLADSPNYGYTF. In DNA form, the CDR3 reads TGTGCCAGCAGCTTGGCCGACAGTCCCAACTATGGCTACACCTTC.

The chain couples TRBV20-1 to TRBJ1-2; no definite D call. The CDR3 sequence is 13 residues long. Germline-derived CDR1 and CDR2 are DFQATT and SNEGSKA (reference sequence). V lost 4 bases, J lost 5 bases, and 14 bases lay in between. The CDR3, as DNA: TGCAGTGCTATTTCAGGCTCGGGGTATGGCTACACCTTC. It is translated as CSAISGSGYGYTF.

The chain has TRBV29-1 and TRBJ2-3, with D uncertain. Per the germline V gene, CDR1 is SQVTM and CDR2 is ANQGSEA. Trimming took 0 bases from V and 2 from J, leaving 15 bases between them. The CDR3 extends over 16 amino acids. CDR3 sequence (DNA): TGCAGCGTTGAAGATGCCAGGCTGATGGCCACAGATACGCAGTATTTT. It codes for CSVEDARLMATDTQYF.

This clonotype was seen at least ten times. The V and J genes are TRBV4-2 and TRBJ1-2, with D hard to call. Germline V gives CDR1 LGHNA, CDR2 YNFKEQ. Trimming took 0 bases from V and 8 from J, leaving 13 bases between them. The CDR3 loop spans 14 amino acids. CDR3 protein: CASSQDGTSGGYTF. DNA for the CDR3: TGTGCCAGCAGCCAAGATGGCACTTCCGGGGGCTACACCTTC.